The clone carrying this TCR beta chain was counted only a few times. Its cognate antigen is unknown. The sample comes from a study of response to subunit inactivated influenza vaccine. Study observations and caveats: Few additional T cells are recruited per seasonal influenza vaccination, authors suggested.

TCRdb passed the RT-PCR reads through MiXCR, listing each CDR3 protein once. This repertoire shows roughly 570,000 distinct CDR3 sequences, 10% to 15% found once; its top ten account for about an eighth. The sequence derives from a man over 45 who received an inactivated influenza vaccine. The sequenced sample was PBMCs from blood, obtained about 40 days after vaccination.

In DNA, the CDR3 is TGTGCCAGCAGTGCCAGTGGGGGGGCGAACACTGAAGCTTTCTTT. Translation: CASSASGGANTEAFF. J is TRBJ1-1 and V is TRBV12-3 or TRBV12-4, with a tentative D call TRBD1 (6 bases). With 5 bases removed from V and 1 base from J, the gap between germline ends came to 14 bases. This CDR3 contains 15 residues.